This TCR beta chain was identified in a study of OX40 agonist ivuxolimab in advanced cancers. Germline values: CDR1 MNHNS, CDR2 SASEGT. Germline trimming cut 4 bases from V and 4 bases from J; bases unmatched to any gene: 6. The CDR3 has 15 amino acids. Sequencing was performed with immunoSEQ multiplex PCR; in TCRdb, only in-frame clones are kept and a portion is missing. The sample contains about 81,000 clones, roughly four fifths of which appear only once. The receptor's source is an adult with an advanced solid tumor such as melanoma, head and neck, liver or kidney cancer. The chain couples TRBV6-1 to TRBJ1-3; 8 bases fit TRBD1. The input for sequencing was CD4+ or CD8+ T cells sorted from blood, taken in a trial of the OX40 agonist ivuxolimab. The CDR3 protein is CASSVQGARGNTIYF. For the CDR3, the DNA is TGTGCCAGCAGTGTTCAGGGGGCGAGGGGAAACACCATATATTTT.